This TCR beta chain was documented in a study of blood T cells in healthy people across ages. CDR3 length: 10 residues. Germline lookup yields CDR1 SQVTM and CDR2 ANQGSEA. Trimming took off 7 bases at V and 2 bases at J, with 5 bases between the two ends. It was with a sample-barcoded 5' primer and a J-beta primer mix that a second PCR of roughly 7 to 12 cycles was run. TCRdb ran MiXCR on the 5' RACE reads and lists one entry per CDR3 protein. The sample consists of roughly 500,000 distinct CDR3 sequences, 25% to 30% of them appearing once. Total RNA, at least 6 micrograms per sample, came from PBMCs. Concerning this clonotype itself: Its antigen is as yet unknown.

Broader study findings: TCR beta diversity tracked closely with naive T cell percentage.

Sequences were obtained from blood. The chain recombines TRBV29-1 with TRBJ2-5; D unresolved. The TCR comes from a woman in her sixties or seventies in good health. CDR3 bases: TGCAGCGCTCAACAAGAGACCCAGTACTTC. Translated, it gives CSAQQETQYF.